Sequencing of this T cell receptor (beta chain) was carried out in a study of T cells after yellow fever vaccination. General study findings and limits: Compared with primary, the secondary response was weaker and peaked at day 5, not 15.

Comments on this clonotype: What it binds is not known.

The V gene's germline CDR1 is LNHDA and CDR2 SQIVND (reference sequence). Trimming cost V 8 bases and J 0 bases, with 8 bases left between them. This CDR3 spans 13 amino acids. From the 5' RACE reads, TCRdb called clonotypes with MiXCR, one entry per CDR3 protein. The sample yields hundreds of thousands of distinct CDR3 sequences, roughly 11% seen once. The sequence was obtained from a man aged 18 to 30 who received the YFV17D yellow fever vaccine. This specimen consisted of PBMCs, obtained on the day of the first yellow fever vaccination. This chain uses TRBV19 with TRBJ1-5, with D maybe TRBD1 (5 bases). CDR3 DNA: TGTGCCAGTTCCGGACATAGCAATCAGCCCCAGCATTTT. Encoded protein: CASSGHSNQPQHF.